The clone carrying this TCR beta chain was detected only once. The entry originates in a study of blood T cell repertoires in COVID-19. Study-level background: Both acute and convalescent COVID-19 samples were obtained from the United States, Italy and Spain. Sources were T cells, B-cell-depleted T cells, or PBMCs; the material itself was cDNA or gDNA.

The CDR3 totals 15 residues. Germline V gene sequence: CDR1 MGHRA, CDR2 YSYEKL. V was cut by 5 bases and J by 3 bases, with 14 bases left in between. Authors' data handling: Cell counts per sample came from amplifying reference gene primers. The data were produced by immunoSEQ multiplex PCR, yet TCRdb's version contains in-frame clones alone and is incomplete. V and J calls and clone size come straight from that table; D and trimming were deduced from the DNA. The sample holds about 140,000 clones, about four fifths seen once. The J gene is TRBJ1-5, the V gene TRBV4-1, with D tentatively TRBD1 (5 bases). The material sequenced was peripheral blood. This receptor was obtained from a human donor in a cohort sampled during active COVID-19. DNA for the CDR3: TGCGCCAGCAGCAAGCAGGGCGGGGACAATCAGCCCCAGCATTTT. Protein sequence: CASSKQGGDNQPQHF.